One sample yielded the 27 T cell receptor beta chains listed below, sequenced in a study of blood T cell repertoires in COVID-19. This table comes from immunoSEQ multiplex PCR, and its TCRdb copy is limited to in-frame clones, with some not included. The sample lists 150,000 to 200,000 clones, 86% occurring once. Sequenced input: peripheral blood. These receptors came from a middle-aged man with active or convalescent COVID-19.

The rearrangement joins TRBV19 to TRBJ2-3; 11 bases match TRBD2. In germline, CDR1 is LNHDA, CDR2 SQIVND (reference sequence). With 8 bases clipped from V and 5 bases from J, the junction kept 12 bases outside the gene matches. This CDR3 is 16 amino acids long. The CDR3 DNA reads TGTGCCAGTTCCGCCCGAGTAGCGGGAGGGCAAGATACGCAGTATTTT. Translating gives CASSARVAGGQDTQYF. Full variable domain (missing parts from reference TRBV19 and TRBJ2-3): DGGITQSPKYLFRKEGQNVTLSCEQNLNHDAMYWYRQDPGQGLRLIYYSQIVNDFQKGDIAEGYSVSREKKESFPLTVTSAQKNPTAFYLCASSARVAGGQDTQYFGPGTRLTVL.

V gene TRBV28 combines with J gene TRBJ2-4, with TRBD1 as a possible D gene (7 bases). Germline V CDR1 and CDR2: MDHEN, SYDVKM. The CDR3 length is 16 residues. The V and J ends lost 3 bases and 10 bases respectively, with 22 bases between them. This CDR3 is CASSLHTGDSNLIQYF. In DNA form, the CDR3 reads TGTGCCAGCAGTTTGCACACAGGGGACTCCAACCTAATTCAGTACTTC.

CDR3 coding DNA: TGCGCCAGCAGCTCCGGACAGGGCTATGAGCAGTTCTTC. It specifies CASSSGQGYEQFF. J is TRBJ2-1 and V is TRBV5-1; 8 bases agree with TRBD1. Trimming removed 3 bases from V and 8 bases from J; junction bases left unmatched: 4. Germline values: CDR1 SGHRS, CDR2 YFSETQ. The CDR3 runs 13 residues.

The CDR3 loop reads CASSTGRGVGYTF. For the CDR3, the DNA is TGTGCCAGCAGTACCGGCAGGGGAGTTGGCTACACCTTC. V and J are TRBV6-2 or TRBV6-3 and TRBJ1-2, with D possibly TRBD1 on 6 matching bases. This CDR3 is built from 13 residues. Germline CDR1 is MNHEY and CDR2 is SVGEGT. Between the trimmed V and J ends, which lost 5 bases and 7 bases, there was a span of 14 bases.

V and J are TRBV10-2 and TRBJ2-3; D perhaps matches TRBD2 (5 bases). Germline assignment: CDR1 WSHSY and CDR2 SAAADI. The germline V and J ends were trimmed by 4 bases and 4 bases, with 12 bases remaining between them. The CDR3 spans 14 residues. CDR3 nucleotide sequence: TGCGCCAGCAGTGGGACTCGCGTGGCAGATACGCAGTATTTT. Residues: CASSGTRVADTQYF.

The V and J genes are TRBV29-1 and TRBJ1-2, with 10 bases lining up with TRBD1. The V gene end was trimmed by 2 bases and the J gene end by 8 bases; junction bases not matched to a gene: 5. This CDR3 has 13 amino acids. Germline V gene data show CDR1 as SQVTM and CDR2 as ANQGSEA. The CDR3 coding sequence is TGCAGCGTTGAAAAAGGGACAGGGGACGGCTACACCTTC. This gives the protein CSVEKGTGDGYTF.

The chain links TRBV7-9 to TRBJ1-2, with D possibly matching TRBD1 (5 bases). Between the trimmed V and J ends, which lost 0 bases and 6 bases, there was a span of 14 bases. The CDR3 runs to 15 residues. Germline assignment: CDR1 SEHNR and CDR2 FQNEAQ (reference sequence). The CDR3 sequence is CASSLARSGPHGYTF. Written as DNA, the CDR3 is TGTGCCAGCAGCTTAGCGCGGTCAGGGCCGCATGGCTACACCTTC.

The CDR3 nucleotides read TGTGCCAGCAGGCTTCGAGGGGGGGCCACAGATACGCAGTATTTT. Amino acids: CASRLRGGATDTQYF. The V and J genes are TRBV6-5 and TRBJ2-3; perhaps TRBD2 as D (7 bases). V shed 6 bases and J shed 2 bases, with 15 bases lying between them. Germline V gene lookup returns CDR1 MNHEY and CDR2 SVGAGI. The CDR3 extends over 15 amino acids.

This rearrangement joins TRBV27 to TRBJ2-1; 8 bases are a match to TRBD2. Germline CDR1 is MNHEY and CDR2 is SMNVEV (reference sequence). The V and J ends lost 4 bases and 5 bases, in that order; junction bases with no gene match: 7. The CDR3 totals 15 residues. The CDR3 here is CASSSPTSAHNEQFF. Written as DNA, the CDR3 is TGTGCCAGCAGTTCCCCGACTAGCGCCCACAATGAGCAGTTCTTC.

V and J are TRBV15 and TRBJ2-3, with 9 bases identical to TRBD2. Germline V lookup: CDR1 LNHNV, CDR2 YYDKDF (reference sequence). The CDR3 length is 14 residues. V shed 8 bases, J shed 8 bases, and the junction held 11 bases outside the gene matches. CDR3 sequence reads: CATALAGGPGTQYF. For the CDR3, the DNA is TGTGCCACCGCACTGGCGGGAGGGCCCGGTACGCAGTATTTT.

The chain has TRBV6-6 and TRBJ1-3; the D gene is possibly TRBD1 (6 bases). V was trimmed by 6 bases and J by 0 bases, leaving 12 bases between them. The germline CDR1 and CDR2 sequences are MNHNY and SVGAGI (reference sequence). The length of the CDR3 is 15 residues. The chain's CDR3 is CASSHRESSGNTIYF. CDR3 DNA sequence: TGTGCCAGCAGCCACAGGGAGTCCTCTGGAAACACCATATATTTT.

The chain couples TRBV4-1 to TRBJ2-7, with TRBD2 matching over 9 bases. This CDR3 has 15 amino acids. The V segment lost 2 bases and the J segment 3 bases; nucleotides outside the gene matches: 5. Per the germline V gene, CDR1 is MGHRA and CDR2 is YSYEKL. In nucleotides, the CDR3 is TGCGCCAGCAGCCAACAGGCTAGCGGGAACTACGAGCAGTACTTC. Translating gives CASSQQASGNYEQYF.

This clone was seen only once. CDR3 amino acids: CASSRLSGGQGIEQFF. CDR3 in DNA: TGTGCCAGCAGCCGGCTTAGCGGGGGGCAGGGGATTGAGCAGTTCTTC. The genes are TRBV14 and TRBJ2-1; TRBD2 agrees at 10 bases. The CDR3 has 16 amino acids. CDR1 is SGHDN and CDR2 is FVKESK in the germline V gene. Trimming at V came to 4 bases and at J to 9 bases, leaving 12 bases not matched to a gene.

The V gene is TRBV5-5, the J gene TRBJ2-7; perhaps TRBD1 as D (6 bases). The germline CDR1 and CDR2 sequences are SGHKS and YYEKEE (reference sequence). The CDR3 extends over 15 amino acids. V lost 4 bases and J lost 2, with 16 bases in between. DNA of the CDR3: TGTGCCAGCAGCCCCGCAGGGGCTCTTACCTACGAGCAGTACTTC. It translates to CASSPAGALTYEQYF.

The gene calls are TRBV6-5 and TRBJ1-1; the D gene is possibly TRBD1 (5 bases). There are 15 residues in the CDR3. Germline V CDR1 and CDR2: MNHEY, SVGAGI. Trimming pared 0 bases from V and 5 bases from J, leaving 13 bases between. The CDR3 here is CASSYSLGLGTEAFF. The CDR3 bases are TGTGCCAGCAGTTACTCGTTGGGGCTGGGTACTGAAGCTTTCTTT.

The chain joins TRBV7-9 to TRBJ2-1; D gene uncertain. V shed 0 bases and J shed 10 bases, with 10 bases lying between them. The CDR3 loop spans 13 amino acids. Germline assignment: CDR1 SEHNR and CDR2 FQNEAQ (reference sequence). The chain's CDR3 is CASSLASLREQFF. CDR3 coding DNA: TGTGCCAGCAGCTTAGCTAGCCTAAGGGAGCAGTTCTTC.

This chain uses TRBV11-2 with TRBJ1-3; no reliable D call. Trimming shortened V by 2 bases and J by 0 bases, and 5 bases separated the two germline ends. The CDR3 runs 14 residues. Germline-derived CDR1 and CDR2 are SGHAT and FQNNGV. The CDR3 protein is CASSLRLSGNTIYF. CDR3 coding DNA: TGTGCCAGCAGCTTAAGACTCTCTGGAAACACCATATATTTT.

The J gene is TRBJ1-4, the V gene TRBV5-1; D is perhaps TRBD1 (5 bases). Germline loops: CDR1 SGHRS, CDR2 YFSETQ. Trimming removed 2 bases at V and 7 bases at J, with 15 bases between. This CDR3 contains 15 residues. The CDR3: CASSFSGREAEKLFF. In DNA, the CDR3 is TGCGCCAGCAGCTTTTCAGGGAGGGAAGCTGAAAAACTGTTTTTT.

The J gene is TRBJ2-7, the V gene TRBV28, with a possible D match to TRBD1 (6 bases). Germline V lookup: CDR1 MDHEN, CDR2 SYDVKM. Trimming cost V 5 bases and J 3 bases, with 14 bases left between them. CDR3 length equals 14 residues. CDR3 loop: CASSLGTYLYEQYF. The CDR3 nucleotides read TGTGCCAGCAGTCTCGGGACATACCTCTACGAGCAGTACTTC. The complete variable domain, with remaining parts taken from reference TRBV28 and TRBJ2-7, reads DVKVTQSSRYLVKRTGEKVFLECVQDMDHENMFWYRQDPGLGLRLIYFSYDVKMKEKGDIPEGYSVSREKKERFSLILESASTNQTSMYLCASSLGTYLYEQYFGPGTRLTVT.

V is TRBV5-1 and J is TRBJ2-2, with TRBD1 as a possible D gene (6 bases). The CDR3 extends over 16 amino acids. Germline V gene data show CDR1 as SGHRS and CDR2 as YFSETQ. V was trimmed by 2 bases and J by 5 bases, leaving 16 bases between them. The CDR3 nucleotides read TGCGCCAGCAGCTTACTCGCAGGGGACCCTACCGGGGAGCTGTTTTTT. Its translation: CASSLLAGDPTGELFF.

V and J are TRBV3-1 (or the pseudogene TRBV3-2) and TRBJ1-1; D remains ambiguous. CDR1 is LGHDT, CDR2 YNNKEL, per germline (reference sequence). The CDR3 length is 14 residues. V dropped 0 bases and J dropped 1 base, with 6 bases sitting between them. The CDR3, as DNA: TGTGCCAGCAGCCAAGAAGTCGGGAACACTGAAGCTTTCTTT. Protein sequence: CASSQEVGNTEAFF.

V usage is TRBV27 and J usage is TRBJ2-3; D unresolved. V shed 5 bases and J shed 6 bases, with 6 bases lying between them. Germline loops: CDR1 MNHEY, CDR2 SMNVEV (reference sequence). The CDR3 covers 11 residues. CDR3 sequence (DNA): TGTGCCAGCAGTCAGTCGGATACGCAGTATTTT. It is translated as CASSQSDTQYF.

This chain connects TRBV6-5 to TRBJ1-2; D unresolved. This CDR3 contains 13 residues. Trimming left V 6 bases short and J 4 bases short, with 12 bases between. The germline V gene encodes CDR1 MNHEY and CDR2 SVGAGI. The CDR3: CASSVDYFYGYTF. The CDR3 region has the DNA TGTGCCAGCAGCGTAGATTATTTCTATGGCTACACCTTC.

The gene calls are TRBV6-1 and TRBJ2-7, with TRBD2 matching over 7 bases. The CDR3 is made up of 15 amino acids. CDR1 MNHNS and CDR2 SASEGT come from the germline V gene. V was pared by 3 bases and J by 5 bases, with 10 bases of the junction left unmatched. The CDR3 bases are TGTGCCAGCAGTGAGGCGGGACTCGGGGGGAACGAGCAGTACTTC. The encoded protein is CASSEAGLGGNEQYF.

This rearrangement joins TRBV28 to TRBJ1-2; TRBD1 is a possible D gene (6 bases). This CDR3 contains 15 residues. Germline CDR1 MDHEN, CDR2 SYDVKM. Deletions cut 3 bases from V and 9 bases from J, with 20 bases between. The CDR3 DNA sequence: TGTGCCAGCAGTTTCCCACTACAGGGTCTCTCAAGCTACACCTTC. This sequence encodes CASSFPLQGLSSYTF.

The chain links TRBV19 to TRBJ2-3, with D possibly being TRBD2 (6 bases). From germline, CDR1 is LNHDA and CDR2 SQIVND (reference sequence). Trimming left V 4 bases short and J 4 bases short, with 12 bases between. This CDR3 region has 14 residues. CDR3 DNA sequence: TGTGCCAGTAGTAACCTAGCGAGGGCAGATACGCAGTATTTT. This translates into CASSNLARADTQYF.

This clone was detected only once. CDR3 amino acids: CASSPRAAADYGYTF. In nucleotides, the CDR3 is TGTGCCAGCTCACCACGGGCAGCGGCGGACTATGGCTACACCTTC. The V gene is TRBV18, the J gene TRBJ1-2, with D uncertain. Trimming shortened V by 1 base and J by 3 bases, and 12 bases separated the two germline ends. The CDR3 runs 15 residues. Germline CDR1 reads KGHSH; CDR2 reads LQKENI.